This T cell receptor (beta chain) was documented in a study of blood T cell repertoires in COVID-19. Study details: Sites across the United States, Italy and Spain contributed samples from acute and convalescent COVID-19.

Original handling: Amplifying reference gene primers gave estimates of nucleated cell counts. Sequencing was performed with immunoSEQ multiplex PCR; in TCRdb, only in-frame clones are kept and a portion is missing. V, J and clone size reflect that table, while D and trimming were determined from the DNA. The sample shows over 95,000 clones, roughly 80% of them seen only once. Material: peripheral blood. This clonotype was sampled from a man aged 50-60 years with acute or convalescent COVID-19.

The CDR3 DNA sequence: TGTGCCAGCAGTTATGGACTAGCGGGGGGTCAACGAGAGACCCAGTACTTC. Amino acid sequence: CASSYGLAGGQRETQYF. This chain joins TRBV14 and TRBJ2-5; 14 positions match TRBD2. This CDR3 has 17 amino acids. Trimming took 6 bases from V and 4 from J; bases not matched to a gene: 10. CDR1 and CDR2 (germline): SGHDN, FVKESK.